What follows are 3 T cell receptor beta chains derived from one specimen sequenced in a study of control samples from healthy donors and cancer patients. Produced via immunoSEQ multiplex PCR; TCRdb's table is partial and in-frame only. The sample comprises fewer than 150,000 clones, roughly nine tenths of which are singletons, and around 7.6% rests with the top ten. The material sequenced was blood. These receptors were collected from a woman aged 18-29 years in good health.

V is TRBV30 and J is TRBJ1-1; TRBD1 agrees at 10 bases. CDR3 length equals 15 residues. The germline CDR1 and CDR2 sequences are GTSNPN and SVGIG (reference sequence). J lost 0 bases, V lost 3 bases, and 4 bases had no gene match. The CDR3: CAWSRGQGMNTEAFF. CDR3 sequence (DNA): TGTGCCTGGAGCCGGGGACAGGGGATGAACACTGAAGCTTTCTTT.

The genes are TRBV5-6 and TRBJ2-7, with D perhaps matching TRBD1 (6 bases). The CDR3 loop spans 14 amino acids. V was pared by 0 bases and J by 0 bases, with 7 bases between. The germline CDR1 and CDR2 sequences are SGHDT and YYEEEE. This CDR3 is CASSLGQASYEQYF. DNA for the CDR3: TGTGCCAGCAGCTTGGGACAGGCCTCCTACGAGCAGTACTTC.

This chain uses TRBV10-1 with TRBJ2-5; unclear D gene. In germline, CDR1 is WNHNN, CDR2 SYGVQD (reference sequence). The V end lost 3 bases, the J end lost 5 bases, and 10 bases lay between the germline ends. The CDR3 consists of 13 residues. CDR3 residues: CASSEPSLETQYF. The CDR3 nucleotides are TGCGCCAGCAGTGAACCTAGTTTGGAGACCCAGTACTTC.